Below, 27 T cell receptor beta chains from the same sample are listed, as sequenced in a study of beta chain features in type 1 diabetes (dated by TCRdb to 2016 to 2018). Libraries were constructed by the immunoSEQ multiplex PCR assay. The entire amount of isolated RNA was reverse transcribed using the High Capacity cDNA Reverse Transcription Kit, so the sequenced TCRB transcripts were expressed ones. Drawn from immuneACCESS, this table holds only the in-frame rearrangements with V and J called that TCRdb kept. Clones are partly lost; checked studies trace under half to an unresolved V gene and leave the rest unexplained. This sample has 400,000 to 500,000 clones in its table, and about 14% of those were observed once. Jointly, the top ten make up roughly 0.04% of the sample. The specimen sequenced was naive CD4+ T cells from blood. In light of the paper, this sample's cell subset or site label describes: true naive CD4+ T cells. These receptors came from a young man in good health.

This clone was counted only a few times. The chain recombines TRBV7-6 with TRBJ2-7; tentative D call: TRBD1 (6 bases). V was trimmed by 3 bases and J by 0 bases, leaving 9 bases between them. The CDR3 consists of 14 residues. CDR1 SGHVS and CDR2 FNYEAQ come from the germline V gene. For the CDR3, the DNA is TGTGCCAGCAGCTTTGACAGGCTCTCCTACGAGCAGTACTTC. Translating gives CASSFDRLSYEQYF.

The DNA of the CDR3 is TGTGCCAGCTCACCGGGACAGGGGGCTTACACTGAAGCTTTCTTT. As protein: CASSPGQGAYTEAFF. The genes are TRBV18 and TRBJ1-1, with TRBD1 identical over 12 bases. V dropped 3 bases and J dropped 3; count of bases not matched to a gene: 2. Germline lookup yields CDR1 KGHSH and CDR2 LQKENI. The CDR3 extends over 15 amino acids.

Details on this clone: The sample contains more than one DNA sequence encoding this CDR3. The chain employs TRBV29-1 and TRBJ1-1; no reliable D call. Germline lookup yields CDR1 SQVTM and CDR2 ANQGSEA. V was trimmed by 0 bases and J by 2 bases, leaving 7 bases between them. This CDR3 contains 13 residues. CDR3 amino acids: CSVEEAVNTEAFF. CDR3 sequence (DNA): TGCAGCGTTGAAGAGGCTGTAAACACTGAAGCTTTCTTT.

Regarding this clone: Other DNA sequences in this specimen translate into the identical CDR3. This sequence joins TRBV2 and TRBJ2-1; D remains unclear. V was cut by 3 bases and J by 7 bases, with 4 bases left in between. Per germline, CDR1 SNHLY and CDR2 FYNNEI. This CDR3 spans 11 amino acids. CDR3 amino acids: CASSELNEQFF. The DNA for the CDR3 is TGTGCCAGCAGTGAGTTGAATGAGCAGTTCTTC.

The chain recombines TRBV23-1 with TRBJ2-7; 9 nucleotides align to TRBD1. TRBV23-1 is given ORF status, its function remaining uncertain. CDR3 length: 13 residues. Unmatched junction bases numbered 0, after V lost 4 bases and J lost 2 bases. CDR3 sequence: CASSRDRAYEQYV. The CDR3 bases are TGCGCCAGCAGTCGGGACAGGGCCTACGAGCAGTACGTC.

This clone has only a few counts. This sequence joins TRBV23-1 and TRBJ2-1; D is tentatively TRBD1 or TRBD2 (5 bases each). TRBV23-1 falls under the ORF class, with uncertain function. V lost 7 bases to trimming and J lost 2 bases, with 15 bases between them. The CDR3 spans 15 residues. Here the CDR3 reads CASKPGLQAYNEQFF. Written as DNA, the CDR3 is TGCGCCAGCAAACCGGGGCTACAGGCCTACAATGAGCAGTTCTTC.

The J gene is TRBJ1-2, the V gene TRBV29-1; tentative D call: TRBD1 (6 bases). CDR3 length: 15 amino acids. Trimming removed 0 bases from V and 4 bases from J, with 15 bases in between. CDR1 and CDR2 (germline): SQVTM, ANQGSEA. Here the CDR3 reads CSVEDIGGSRYGYTF. DNA for the CDR3: TGCAGCGTTGAAGACATAGGGGGATCCCGCTATGGCTACACCTTC.

The chain is built from TRBV6-5 and TRBJ1-2; weak D call: TRBD1 (5 bases). The germline CDR1 and CDR2 sequences are MNHEY and SVGAGI. The V end lost 5 bases, the J end lost 4 bases, and 8 bases lay between the germline ends. The CDR3 consists of 12 residues. The CDR3 sequence: CASSPGTYGYTF. DNA of the CDR3: TGTGCCAGCAGTCCCGGGACCTATGGCTACACCTTC.

This clone was recorded a few times. At the DNA level, this CDR3 is encoded by other sequences in the same sample as well. J is TRBJ2-5 and V is TRBV9; 8 bases agree with TRBD2. Trimming cost V 0 bases and J 5 bases; bases outside gene matches: 3. Germline assignment: CDR1 SGDLS and CDR2 YYNGEE. CDR3 length: 14 amino acids. CDR3 DNA sequence: TGTGCCAGCAGCGTAGCGGGAGGGCCCGAGACCCAGTACTTC. Its protein is CASSVAGGPETQYF.

This clone turned up a few times. Other nucleotide sequences from this sample produce the same CDR3. The chain's CDR3 is CASSVTSGGVLETQYF. CDR3 DNA sequence: TGTGCCAGCAGCGTGACTAGCGGGGGGGTCCTCGAGACCCAGTACTTC. The V gene is TRBV9, the J gene TRBJ2-5, with 14 bases that match TRBD2. Germline V gives CDR1 SGDLS, CDR2 YYNGEE. V shed 2 bases and J 5 bases; nucleotides not matched to a gene: 5. CDR3 size: 16 residues.

The chain joins TRBV4-3 to TRBJ2-1; D unclear. The CDR3 is 16 residues long. V lost 3 bases to trimming and J lost 0 bases, with 12 bases between them. CDR1 and CDR2 (germline): LGHNA, YSLEER. The CDR3 DNA reads TGCGCCAGCAGCCAGTTTACGCGGAGCTCCTACAATGAGCAGTTCTTC. As protein: CASSQFTRSSYNEQFF.

This clone has more than one count but fewer than ten. J is TRBJ2-1 and V is TRBV7-3; 8 bases line up with TRBD2. The germline V gene has CDR1 SGHTA and CDR2 FQGTGA. The CDR3 has 18 amino acids. Trimming at V came to 0 bases and at J to 1 base, leaving 8 bases not matched to a gene. CDR3 in amino acids: CASSLTRQAGASYNEQFF. The DNA of the CDR3 is TGTGCCAGCAGCTTAACCAGACAAGCGGGGGCATCCTACAATGAGCAGTTCTTC. The whole variable domain, remainder taken from reference TRBV7-3 and TRBJ2-1, is GAGVSQTPSNKVTEKGKYVELRCDPISGHTALYWYRQSLGQGPEFLIYFQGTGAADDSGLPNDRFFAVRPEGSVSTLKIQRTERGDSAVYLCASSLTRQAGASYNEQFFGPGTRLTVL.

This clone appeared a few times. The chain employs TRBV5-6 and TRBJ2-5; D possibly corresponds to TRBD1 (5 bases). Trimming took 6 bases from V and 5 from J, leaving 11 bases between them. Germline V CDR1 and CDR2: SGHDT, YYEEEE. The CDR3 sequence is 12 residues long. In nucleotides, the CDR3 is TGTGCCAGCACCGCAGGGCTCGAGACCCAGTACTTC. As protein: CASTAGLETQYF.

This clone was seen only a few times. This chain connects TRBV4-3 to TRBJ2-1, with D tentatively TRBD2 (6 bases). The CDR3 runs 14 residues. Trimming pared 4 bases from V and 4 bases from J, leaving 11 bases between. Germline assignment: CDR1 LGHNA and CDR2 YSLEER. The CDR3 sequence is CASSPEGAYNEQFF. In nucleotides, the CDR3 is TGCGCCAGCAGCCCGGAGGGAGCATACAATGAGCAGTTCTTC.

This clone was recorded a few times. The rearrangement links TRBV7-2 to TRBJ2-6; D not resolved. The CDR3 runs 15 residues. V was shortened by 7 bases and J by 0 bases, with 10 bases between the two germline ends. The germline V gene encodes CDR1 SGHTA and CDR2 FQGNSA. DNA for the CDR3: TGTGCCAGCACCTCTATCAGCTCTGGGGCCAACGTCCTGACTTTC. As protein: CASTSISSGANVLTF.

The J gene is TRBJ2-1, the V gene TRBV7-8; weak D call: TRBD1 (5 bases). With 3 bases removed from V and 0 bases from J, the gap between germline ends came to 15 bases. The CDR3 extends over 17 amino acids. Germline V gene data show CDR1 as SGHVS and CDR2 as FQNEAQ. Written as DNA, the CDR3 is TGTGCCAGCAGCTTCCGAGGTCAGGGCCTCTCCTACAATGAGCAGTTCTTC. It specifies CASSFRGQGLSYNEQFF.

The V call is TRBV5-1, the J call TRBJ2-4; D is unresolved. Germline loops: CDR1 SGHRS, CDR2 YFSETQ. CDR3 length: 16 residues. The V end lost 2 bases, the J end lost 1 base, and 13 bases lay between the germline ends. The CDR3 loop is CASSLTPDPAKNIQYF. CDR3 in DNA: TGCGCCAGCAGCTTAACACCGGATCCCGCCAAAAACATTCAGTACTTC.

V gene TRBV15 combines with J gene TRBJ2-1, with 7 bases that match TRBD2. This CDR3 has 15 residues. Trimming removed 4 bases from V and 5 bases from J; junction bases left unmatched: 8. Per the germline V gene, CDR1 is LNHNV and CDR2 is YYDKDF (reference sequence). DNA for the CDR3: TGTGCCACCAGCACCGGACTAGTTGCCCACAATGAGCAGTTCTTC. Encoded protein: CATSTGLVAHNEQFF.

This clone was seen more than once but under ten times. This chain links TRBV13 with TRBJ2-3, with TRBD2 identical over 8 bases. V shed 3 bases, J shed 4 bases, and the junction held 9 bases outside the gene matches. Germline CDR1 is PRHDT and CDR2 is FYEKMQ (reference sequence). The CDR3 is made up of 16 amino acids. The CDR3: CASSLRVAGGADTQYF. DNA of the CDR3: TGTGCCAGCAGCTTGAGGGTCGCGGGAGGTGCAGATACGCAGTATTTT.

The CDR3 reads CASSLGVGLAGSDDTQYF. CDR3 DNA: TGTGCCAGCAGCTTAGGTGTGGGACTAGCGGGTTCTGATGATACGCAGTATTTT. The chain recombines TRBV7-2 with TRBJ2-3; 12 positions agree with TRBD2. Unmatched junction bases numbered 11, after V lost 1 base and J lost 6 bases. Germline loops: CDR1 SGHTA, CDR2 FQGNSA. This CDR3 contains 18 residues.

The chain is built from TRBV6-5 and TRBJ2-5; TRBD1 might be the D (5 bases). Per the germline V gene, CDR1 is MNHEY and CDR2 is SVGAGI. This CDR3 contains 15 residues. Trimming removed 1 base at V and 0 bases at J, with 9 bases between. Here the CDR3 DNA reads TGTGCCAGCAGTTACTTTGCAGGGTACCAAGAGACCCAGTACTTC. It encodes CASSYFAGYQETQYF.

This clone was picked up a small number of times. In DNA form, the CDR3 reads TGCAGCGGGGGGATGTTAGCGGGAGTCGGCAATGAGCAGTTCTTC. Translation gives CSGGMLAGVGNEQFF. V usage is TRBV29-1 and J usage is TRBJ2-1; 9 bases are a match to TRBD2. The ends lost 7 bases at V and 6 bases at J; junction bases unmatched: 13. The germline gives CDR1 SQVTM, CDR2 ANQGSEA. This CDR3 contains 15 residues.

This clone was observed a few times. The chain combines TRBV14 with TRBJ1-4, with a possible D match to TRBD1 (5 bases). The CDR3 sequence is 13 residues long. Trimming took 1 base from V and 5 from J, leaving 5 bases between them. CDR1 and CDR2 (germline): SGHDN, FVKESK. CDR3 residues: CASSQGQNEKLFF. The DNA for the CDR3 is TGTGCCAGCAGCCAAGGACAGAATGAAAAACTGTTTTTT. Filled out from reference TRBV14 and TRBJ1-4, the complete variable domain reads EAGVTQFPSHSVIEKGQTVTLRCDPISGHDNLYWYRRVMGKEIKFLLHFVKESKQDESGMPNNRFLAERTGGTYSTLKVQPAELEDSGVYFCASSQGQNEKLFFGSGTQLSVL.

This clone has more than one count but fewer than ten. This rearrangement joins TRBV30 to TRBJ1-1; no clear D. The germline V gene has CDR1 GTSNPN and CDR2 SVGIG (reference sequence). The CDR3 is 13 amino acids. Trimming shortened V by 2 bases and J by 2 bases, and 9 bases separated the two germline ends. CDR3 sequence reads: CAWSPMGNTEAFF. The CDR3 DNA is TGTGCCTGGAGTCCAATGGGAAACACTGAAGCTTTCTTT.

A few counts support this clone. The J gene is TRBJ2-6, the V gene TRBV4-1; 8 nucleotides align to TRBD1. Germline V gene sequence: CDR1 MGHRA, CDR2 YSYEKL. The CDR3 loop spans 21 amino acids. After removal of 3 bases from V and 0 bases from J, the junction contained 16 bases not matched to a gene. The CDR3 nucleotides read TGCGCCAGCAGCCACTACTTCGGACAGGGACCCCAGAGCTCTGGGGCCAACGTCCTGACTTTC. Translated, it gives CASSHYFGQGPQSSGANVLTF.

The chain is built from TRBV9 and TRBJ2-7, with unresolved D. Trimming shortened V by 3 bases and J by 3 bases, and 13 bases separated the two germline ends. Germline loops: CDR1 SGDLS, CDR2 YYNGEE. The length of the CDR3 is 14 residues. The CDR3 DNA reads as TGTGCCAGCAGCGACCGACATAGGGTCTACGAGCAGTACGTC. It encodes CASSDRHRVYEQYV.

This clone was found a few times. This rearrangement joins TRBV7-2 to TRBJ2-1; 11 positions match TRBD2. Per germline, CDR1 SGHTA and CDR2 FQGNSA. The ends lost 8 bases at V and 4 bases at J; junction bases unmatched: 4. The CDR3 length is 14 residues. The CDR3 spells CASELAGGYNEQFF. The CDR3 coding sequence is TGTGCCAGCGAGCTAGCGGGGGGTTACAATGAGCAGTTCTTC.